The 32 T cell receptor beta chains listed next were all sequenced from one sample in a study of cytomegalovirus exposure and HLA in healthy donors. The PCR contained 60 Vbeta and 13 Jbeta primers. Here immunoSEQ multiplex PCR was the method, and the copy in TCRdb shows in-frame clones only, minus some. This table holds around 170,000 clones, 70% to 80% found once. Sequenced: PBMCs. The receptors shown here come from a middle-aged man in good health and CMV-seronegative.

The gene calls are TRBV5-1 and TRBJ1-3; 8 bases fit TRBD1. The junction had 3 bases not matched to a gene; V was cut back by 3 bases and J by 4 bases. CDR3 length: 14 amino acids. CDR1 and CDR2 (germline): SGHRS, YFSETQ. CDR3 sequence (DNA): TGCGCCAGCAGCTCGGACAGGGAAGGAAACACCATATATTTT. Protein product: CASSSDREGNTIYF.

The chain joins TRBV7-2 to TRBJ2-3; D perhaps matches TRBD2 (5 bases). V was trimmed by 5 bases and J by 7 bases, leaving 13 bases between them. CDR1 is SGHTA and CDR2 is FQGNSA in the germline V gene. The CDR3 contains 13 residues. CDR3 DNA sequence: TGTGCCAGCAGCCCACCCCAGCGGTATACGCAGTATTTT. Encoded protein: CASSPPQRYTQYF.

In this sample, this clone turned up a few times. The junction departs from germline at one end; a sequencing error may be responsible. This chain links TRBV7-9 with TRBJ1-2; 7 nucleotides align to TRBD1. The length of the CDR3 is 11 residues. Germline CDR1 SEHNR, CDR2 FQNEAQ (reference sequence). CDR3 sequence (DNA): TGTTCCAGCAGCCAGGGGGGCGGCTACACCTTC. Translating gives CSSSQGGGYTF. The full variable domain, with the rest looked up from reference TRBV7-9 and TRBJ1-2, is DTGVSQNPRHKITKRGQNVTFRCDPISEHNRLYWYRQTLGQGPEFLTYFQNEAQLEKSRLLSDRFSAERPKGSFSTLEIQRTEQGDSAMYLCSSSQGGGYTFGSGTRLTVV.

The rearrangement uses TRBV19 and TRBJ1-2; D ambiguous. This CDR3 is built from 12 residues. In germline, CDR1 is LNHDA, CDR2 SQIVND (reference sequence). V gave up 6 bases and J gave up 6 bases, with 11 bases separating them. The CDR3 spells CASRFGINGYTF. CDR3 coding DNA: TGTGCCAGTAGATTCGGGATTAATGGCTACACCTTC.

This clone has only one observation. The CDR3 region has the DNA TGTGCCAGCAGGTCCGGGACAGGGTCCTTCTCCTACGAGCAGTACTTC. Amino acids: CASRSGTGSFSYEQYF. The chain couples TRBV11-2 to TRBJ2-7; TRBD1 matches 9 bases. V was clipped by 6 bases and J by 0 bases; unmatched bases: 9. Germline-derived CDR1 and CDR2 are SGHAT and FQNNGV. This CDR3 contains 16 residues.

The chain couples TRBV30 to TRBJ2-7, with 11 bases identical to TRBD1. Germline lookup yields CDR1 GTSNPN and CDR2 SVGIG (reference sequence). V was clipped by 5 bases and J by 3 bases; unmatched bases: 0. The CDR3 totals 12 residues. The CDR3 spells CAWGTGGYEQYF. CDR3 coding DNA: TGTGCCTGGGGGACAGGGGGCTACGAGCAGTACTTC.

This chain links TRBV9 with TRBJ1-4, with TRBD1 matching 9 bases. V lost 2 bases, J lost 4 bases, and 3 bases stayed unmatched. The CDR3 is 15 residues long. The germline CDR1 and CDR2 sequences are SGDLS and YYNGEE. The CDR3: CASSVWTGVNEKLFF. The CDR3 DNA follows: TGTGCCAGCAGCGTGTGGACAGGGGTTAATGAAAAACTGTTTTTT.

The chain employs TRBV9 and TRBJ2-3; 7 nucleotides agree with TRBD2. Germline V gives CDR1 SGDLS, CDR2 YYNGEE. The CDR3 length is 19 residues. Germline trimming cut 0 bases from V and 4 bases from J; bases unmatched to any gene: 17. The CDR3 sequence: CASSVALTLAVPNSDTQYF. The CDR3 DNA reads as TGTGCCAGCAGCGTAGCCCTGACTCTAGCGGTTCCCAATTCAGATACGCAGTATTTT.

This clone was picked up one time. The chain has TRBV27 and TRBJ2-1, with a possible D match to TRBD1 (6 bases). This CDR3 is built from 13 residues. Deletions cut 2 bases from V and 12 bases from J, with 14 bases between. Germline CDR1 reads MNHEY; CDR2 reads SMNVEV (reference sequence). CDR3 amino acids: CASSLGQGQGQFF. CDR3 coding DNA: TGTGCCAGCAGTTTAGGGCAGGGGCAGGGGCAGTTCTTC.

This chain joins TRBV7-9 and TRBJ1-4, with D possibly TRBD1 on 5 matching bases. CDR1 and CDR2 from the germline V gene are SEHNR and FQNEAQ (reference sequence). The V gene lost 5 bases and the J gene lost 3 bases, with 10 bases spanning the gap. This CDR3 region has 14 residues. CDR3 sequence (DNA): TGTGCCAGCAGCCTCGGGGGGGCTAATGAAAAACTGTTTTTT. Translation: CASSLGGANEKLFF.

As regards this clone: The junction does not match germline at one end; this may be a read error. J is TRBJ2-7 and V is TRBV7-9; D perhaps matches TRBD1 (7 bases). The CDR3 runs 15 residues. The germline CDR1 and CDR2 sequences are SEHNR and FQNEAQ (reference sequence). This CDR3 is CSSSLEVRGRYEQYF. In DNA form, the CDR3 reads TGTTCCAGCAGCTTAGAGGTCAGGGGGAGGTACGAGCAGTACTTC. The full variable domain, rest sourced from reference TRBV7-9 and TRBJ2-7, is DTGVSQNPRHKITKRGQNVTFRCDPISEHNRLYWYRQTLGQGPEFLTYFQNEAQLEKSRLLSDRFSAERPKGSFSTLEIQRTEQGDSAMYLCSSSLEVRGRYEQYFGPGTRLTVT.

In DNA form, the CDR3 reads TGTGCCACCCAGGACAGGGCAGGCACAGATACGCAGTATTTT. Its translation: CATQDRAGTDTQYF. The V and J genes are TRBV19 and TRBJ2-3, with TRBD1 matching 8 bases. The CDR3 covers 14 residues. Germline assignment: CDR1 LNHDA and CDR2 SQIVND (reference sequence). V lost 10 bases to trimming and J lost 1 base; unmatched junction nucleotides: 7. Complete variable domain (other parts from reference TRBV19 and TRBJ2-3): DGGITQSPKYLFRKEGQNVTLSCEQNLNHDAMYWYRQDPGQGLRLIYYSQIVNDFQKGDIAEGYSVSREKKESFPLTVTSAQKNPTAFYLCATQDRAGTDTQYFGPGTRLTVL.

The V gene is TRBV5-6, the J gene TRBJ1-2; 12 bases fit TRBD1. The CDR3 runs 17 residues. Germline CDR1 and CDR2: SGHDT and YYEEEE. Trimming removed 5 bases from V and 2 bases from J; junction bases left unmatched: 10. The CDR3 DNA sequence: TGTGCCAGCAGTTTCCCGGGACAGGGGGCGTTAAACTATGGCTACACCTTC. Translating it yields CASSFPGQGALNYGYTF.

This chain links TRBV30 with TRBJ2-7; maybe TRBD1 (5 bases). The germline gives CDR1 GTSNPN, CDR2 SVGIG (reference sequence). This CDR3 contains 13 residues. V shed 3 bases and J shed 1 base, with 10 bases lying between them. The CDR3 DNA follows: TGTGCCTGGAGCGACAGCCCTTCCTACGAGCAGTACTTC. It encodes CAWSDSPSYEQYF.

The genes are TRBV6-1 and TRBJ2-7, with D possibly being TRBD2 (6 bases). The germline gives CDR1 MNHNS, CDR2 SASEGT. This CDR3 has 18 amino acids. V gave up 1 base and J gave up 0 bases, with 19 bases separating them. The CDR3 DNA follows: TGTGCCAGCAGTGAAGGGCAAGCCGGGACTTTGAGCTCCTACGAGCAGTACTTC. Translation gives CASSEGQAGTLSSYEQYF.

This clone was observed a handful of times. The chain is built from TRBV4-2 and TRBJ2-4; the D gene is possibly TRBD2 (6 bases). Trimming took 9 bases from V and 8 from J, leaving 20 bases between them. The length of the CDR3 is 14 residues. From germline, CDR1 is LGHNA and CDR2 YNFKEQ. The CDR3 sequence: CASTRGEEPDIQYF. In DNA form, the CDR3 reads TGTGCCAGTACCAGAGGGGAGGAACCGGACATTCAGTACTTC.

V and J are TRBV27 and TRBJ1-6; 7 nucleotides agree with TRBD1. V dropped 3 bases and J dropped 7; count of bases not matched to a gene: 6. Per the germline V gene, CDR1 is MNHEY and CDR2 is SMNVEV (reference sequence). The CDR3 is 15 residues long. The CDR3 DNA reads as TGTGCCAGCAGTTTGACAGGGCTCGCAAATTCACCCCTCCACTTT. This encodes CASSLTGLANSPLHF.

The CDR3 region is CSVGLDYEQYF. In DNA form, the CDR3 reads TGCAGCGTTGGACTAGACTACGAGCAGTACTTC. V and J are TRBV29-1 and TRBJ2-7, with D tentatively TRBD2 (6 bases). CDR1 SQVTM and CDR2 ANQGSEA come from the germline V gene. The CDR3 has 11 residues. V lost 4 bases to trimming and J lost 3 bases, with 7 bases between them.

This sequence joins TRBV2 and TRBJ2-7; a weak D match, TRBD2 (6 bases). The germline V gene has CDR1 SNHLY and CDR2 FYNNEI. Trimming removed 0 bases at V and 0 bases at J, with 9 bases between. The CDR3 has 15 residues. The CDR3 loop reads CASSEAPAGSYEQYF. The CDR3 DNA is TGTGCCAGCAGTGAAGCACCAGCGGGCTCCTACGAGCAGTACTTC.

CDR3: CASSLGSGSYEQYV. Here the CDR3 DNA reads TGTGCCAGCAGCTTAGGTTCCGGGAGTTACGAGCAGTACGTC. V gene TRBV5-6 combines with J gene TRBJ2-7; a possible D gene is TRBD2 (6 bases). Germline assignment: CDR1 SGHDT and CDR2 YYEEEE. This CDR3 contains 14 residues. V lost 2 bases and J 4 bases, leaving 13 bases between the germline ends.

This chain uses TRBV5-1 with TRBJ2-7; the D gene is possibly TRBD2 (6 bases). CDR1 is SGHRS and CDR2 is YFSETQ in the germline V gene. The CDR3 has 13 residues. The V end lost 3 bases, the J end lost 3 bases, and 10 bases lay between the germline ends. This CDR3 is CASSSVGGYEQYF. In nucleotides, the CDR3 is TGCGCCAGCAGCTCCGTCGGGGGCTACGAGCAGTACTTC.

This chain connects TRBV18 to TRBJ2-7, with TRBD1 matching 7 bases. Trimming at V came to 3 bases and at J to 2 bases, leaving 7 bases not matched to a gene. Germline-derived CDR1 and CDR2 are KGHSH and LQKENI. This CDR3 comprises 15 residues. The CDR3 region has the DNA TGTGCCAGCTCACCCCCGCGGACAGGAACCTACGAGCAGTACTTC. Translating gives CASSPPRTGTYEQYF.

CDR3 protein: CASSSPPETQYF. The DNA for the CDR3 is TGTGCCAGCTCTAGTCCCCCAGAGACCCAGTACTTC. This chain uses TRBV18 with TRBJ2-5, with no clear D. From germline, CDR1 is KGHSH and CDR2 LQKENI. V lost 6 bases, J lost 4 bases, and 9 bases lay in between. The CDR3 is made up of 12 amino acids.

The CDR3 loop reads CASSVAAGVGETQYF. For the CDR3, the DNA is TGTGCCAGCAGCGTAGCGGCGGGAGTGGGGGAGACCCAGTACTTC. This rearrangement joins TRBV9 to TRBJ2-5; 7 bases line up with TRBD2. The CDR3 spans 15 residues. In germline, CDR1 is SGDLS, CDR2 YYNGEE. Trimming removed 0 bases from V and 5 bases from J; junction bases left unmatched: 7.

This chain links TRBV27 with TRBJ2-7, with 8 bases fitting TRBD2. CDR3 size: 15 residues. With 6 bases clipped from V and 3 bases from J, the junction kept 10 bases outside the gene matches. Germline V lookup: CDR1 MNHEY, CDR2 SMNVEV (reference sequence). The CDR3 loop reads CASRPRLSGIYEQYV. The CDR3 DNA reads TGTGCCAGCAGGCCCCGTCTTAGCGGGATCTACGAGCAGTACGTC.

Comments on this clone: Within the sample, other DNA sequences also encode this same CDR3. This rearrangement joins TRBV10-3 to TRBJ2-2, with 9 nucleotides matching TRBD1. The CDR3 sequence is 16 residues long. Germline V gene data show CDR1 as ENHRY and CDR2 as SYGVKD. Trimming cost V 6 bases and J 4 bases; bases outside gene matches: 9. CDR3 region: CAIRSQGQGLTGELFF. For the CDR3, the DNA is TGTGCCATCAGATCACAGGGACAGGGTCTCACCGGGGAGCTGTTTTTT.

This chain connects TRBV7-2 to TRBJ2-1; TRBD2 aligns across 14 bases. The CDR3 has 19 amino acids. Germline trimming cut 4 bases from V and 2 bases from J; bases unmatched to any gene: 10. Per germline, CDR1 SGHTA and CDR2 FQGNSA. For the CDR3, the DNA is TGTGCCAGCAGCTCGACGGGACTAGCGGGAGTGGGCGCCTACAATGAGCAGTTCTTC. Translating gives CASSSTGLAGVGAYNEQFF.

The chain carries TRBV2 and TRBJ2-7; TRBD1 matches 8 bases. The V and J ends lost 6 bases and 3 bases, in that order; junction bases with no gene match: 10. The CDR3 contains 15 residues. Per the germline V gene, CDR1 is SNHLY and CDR2 is FYNNEI. CDR3 region: CASRPHGQGYYEQYV. The CDR3 coding sequence is TGTGCCAGCAGGCCCCACGGACAGGGATACTACGAGCAGTACGTC.

The genes are TRBV7-9 and TRBJ1-4; D may be TRBD1 (5 bases). V shed 4 bases and J shed 0 bases, with 12 bases lying between them. The germline V gene encodes CDR1 SEHNR and CDR2 FQNEAQ (reference sequence). This CDR3 region has 16 residues. CDR3 loop: CASSSPGFATNEKLFF. CDR3 DNA sequence: TGTGCCAGCAGCTCACCAGGGTTTGCAACTAATGAAAAACTGTTTTTT.

This clone was seen a few times. The chain has TRBV6-1 and TRBJ1-5; 7 bases line up with TRBD1. Germline V gives CDR1 MNHNS, CDR2 SASEGT. V shed 2 bases, J shed 4 bases, and the junction held 8 bases outside the gene matches. The CDR3 length is 16 residues. In DNA form, the CDR3 reads TGTGCCAGCAGTGAACTAAGGAGGGGGCCTAATCAGCCCCAGCATTTT. Protein product: CASSELRRGPNQPQHF.

This rearrangement joins TRBV27 to TRBJ2-5; 10 bases line up with TRBD2. In germline, CDR1 is MNHEY, CDR2 SMNVEV (reference sequence). The CDR3 length is 17 residues. With 6 bases clipped from V and 4 bases from J, the junction kept 14 bases outside the gene matches. The CDR3 bases are TGTGCCAGCAGAGGGTATAGCGGGAGGTCCGTAGGAGAGACCCAGTACTTC. Encoded protein: CASRGYSGRSVGETQYF.

The rearrangement links TRBV15 to TRBJ2-3; D unclear. The germline V gene encodes CDR1 LNHNV and CDR2 YYDKDF (reference sequence). Trimming pared 0 bases from V and 6 bases from J, leaving 7 bases between. The CDR3 runs to 13 residues. The CDR3 DNA reads TGTGCCACCAGCAGAGATCGCGCTGATACGCAGTATTTT. Amino acid sequence: CATSRDRADTQYF.